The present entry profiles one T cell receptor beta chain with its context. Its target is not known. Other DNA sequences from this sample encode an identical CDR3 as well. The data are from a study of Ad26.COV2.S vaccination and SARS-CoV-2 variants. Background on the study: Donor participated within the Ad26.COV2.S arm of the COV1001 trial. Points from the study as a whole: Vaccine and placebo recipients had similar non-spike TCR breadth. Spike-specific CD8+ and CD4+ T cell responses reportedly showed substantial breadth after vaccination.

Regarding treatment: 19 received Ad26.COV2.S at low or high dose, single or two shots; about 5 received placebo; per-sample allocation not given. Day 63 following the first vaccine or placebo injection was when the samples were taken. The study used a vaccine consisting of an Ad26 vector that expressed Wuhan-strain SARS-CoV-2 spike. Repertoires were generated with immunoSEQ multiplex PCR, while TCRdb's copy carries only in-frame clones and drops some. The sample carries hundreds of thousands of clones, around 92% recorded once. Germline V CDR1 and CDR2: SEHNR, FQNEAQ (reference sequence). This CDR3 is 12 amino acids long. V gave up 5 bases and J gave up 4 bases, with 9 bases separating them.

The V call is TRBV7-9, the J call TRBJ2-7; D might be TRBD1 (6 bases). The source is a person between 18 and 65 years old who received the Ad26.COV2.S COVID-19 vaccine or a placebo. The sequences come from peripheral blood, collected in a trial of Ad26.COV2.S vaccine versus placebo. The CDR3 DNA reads TGTGCCAGCAGCCGGACAGTTTACGAGCAGTACTTC. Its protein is CASSRTVYEQYF.